Listed here is a single T cell receptor beta chain. Its matching antigen is unknown. V dropped 3 bases and J dropped 8 bases, with 13 bases sitting between them. The CDR3 contains 13 residues. Germline loops: CDR1 LNHDA, CDR2 SQIVND (reference sequence). Amplification used 60 Vbeta primers and 13 Jbeta primers. The data were produced by immunoSEQ multiplex PCR, yet TCRdb's version contains in-frame clones alone and is incomplete. The repertoire shows fewer than 110,000 clones; the top ten hold about 3.5%. These data come from a study of cytomegalovirus exposure and HLA in healthy donors. Study-wide results and limits: Roughly even sequencing depth across donors was the assumption behind the presence/absence analyses. The study designated 150 to 200 TCR beta chains cytomegalovirus-associated. Three chains linked to CMV were shown in vitro to be specific for CMV antigens.

The chain recombines TRBV19 with TRBJ1-2; TRBD1 might be the D (5 bases). The sequencing input was PBMCs. The receptor was derived from a man aged 40-55 years in good health and CMV-seronegative. DNA of the CDR3: TGTGCCAGTAGTATTATAGGGGAGGTCGGCTACACCTTC. As protein: CASSIIGEVGYTF. The full variable domain, with the rest looked up from reference TRBV19 and TRBJ1-2, is DGGITQSPKYLFRKEGQNVTLSCEQNLNHDAMYWYRQDPGQGLRLIYYSQIVNDFQKGDIAEGYSVSREKKESFPLTVTSAQKNPTAFYLCASSIIGEVGYTFGSGTRLTVV.